The clone carrying this T cell receptor (beta chain) was observed a single time. This specimen comes from a study of T-cell memory formation after mild COVID-19. TCRdb itself ran the 5' RACE reads through MiXCR, one entry per CDR3 protein. The sample holds about 160,000 distinct CDR3 sequences, roughly 28% seen once. Germline CDR1 is KGHSH and CDR2 is LQKENI. The CDR3 runs to 15 residues. The ends lost 6 bases at V and 1 base at J; junction bases unmatched: 6. The origin of this receptor is an adult woman who had mild COVID-19 (a few samples of this study predate the infection). Cell type and time point are not known. The chain joins TRBV18 to TRBJ2-7, with 10 bases aligning to TRBD2. The sequencing input was PBMCs or a T cell subset sorted from them (not recorded which). CDR3 amino acids: CASSPGTSASYEQYF. The CDR3 DNA sequence: TGTGCCAGCTCCCCGGGGACTAGCGCTTCCTACGAGCAGTACTTC.